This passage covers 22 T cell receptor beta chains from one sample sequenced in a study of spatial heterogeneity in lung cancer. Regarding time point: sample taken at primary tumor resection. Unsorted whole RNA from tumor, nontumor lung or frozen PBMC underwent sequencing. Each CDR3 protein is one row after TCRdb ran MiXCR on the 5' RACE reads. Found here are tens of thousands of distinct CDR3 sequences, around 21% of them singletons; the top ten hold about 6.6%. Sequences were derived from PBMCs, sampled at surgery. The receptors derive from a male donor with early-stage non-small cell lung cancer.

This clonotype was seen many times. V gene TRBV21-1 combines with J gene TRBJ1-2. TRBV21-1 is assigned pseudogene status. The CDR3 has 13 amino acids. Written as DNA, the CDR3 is TGTGCCAGCGGCACAGAATCTAACTATGGCTACACCTTC. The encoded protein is CASGTESNYGYTF.

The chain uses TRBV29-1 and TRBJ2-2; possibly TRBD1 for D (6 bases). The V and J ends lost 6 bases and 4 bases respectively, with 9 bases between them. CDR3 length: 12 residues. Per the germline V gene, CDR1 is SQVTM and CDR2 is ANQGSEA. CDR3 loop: CSVGHSTGELFF. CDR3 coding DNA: TGCAGCGTGGGACACTCCACCGGGGAGCTGTTTTTT.

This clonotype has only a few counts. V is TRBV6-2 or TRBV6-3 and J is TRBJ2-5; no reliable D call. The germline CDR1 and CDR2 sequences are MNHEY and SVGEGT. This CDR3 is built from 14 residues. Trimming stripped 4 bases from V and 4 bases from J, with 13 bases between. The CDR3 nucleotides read TGTGCCAGCAGTTTGTCCAGTCTCCGAGAGACCCAGTACTTC. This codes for CASSLSSLRETQYF.

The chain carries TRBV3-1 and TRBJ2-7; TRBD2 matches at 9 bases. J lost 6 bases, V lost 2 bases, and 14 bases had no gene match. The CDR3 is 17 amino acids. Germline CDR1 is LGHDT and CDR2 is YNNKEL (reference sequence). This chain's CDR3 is CASSQIGTSGPLSEQYF. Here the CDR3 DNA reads TGTGCCAGCAGCCAAATTGGCACTAGCGGGCCTCTTAGCGAGCAGTACTTC.

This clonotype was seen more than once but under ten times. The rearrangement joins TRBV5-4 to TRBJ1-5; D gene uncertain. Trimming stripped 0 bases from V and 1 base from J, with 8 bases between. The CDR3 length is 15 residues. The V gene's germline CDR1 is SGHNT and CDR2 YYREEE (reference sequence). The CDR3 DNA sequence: TGTGCCAGCAGCTTGGAGCCGTTGAGCAATCAGCCCCAGCATTTT. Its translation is CASSLEPLSNQPQHF.

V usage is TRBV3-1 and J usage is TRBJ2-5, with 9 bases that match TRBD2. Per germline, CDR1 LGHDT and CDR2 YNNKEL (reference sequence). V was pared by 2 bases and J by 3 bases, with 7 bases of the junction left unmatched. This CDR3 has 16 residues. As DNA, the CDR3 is TGTGCCAGCAGCCAACAAATAGCTAGCGGGAAAGAGACCCAGTACTTC. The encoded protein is CASSQQIASGKETQYF.

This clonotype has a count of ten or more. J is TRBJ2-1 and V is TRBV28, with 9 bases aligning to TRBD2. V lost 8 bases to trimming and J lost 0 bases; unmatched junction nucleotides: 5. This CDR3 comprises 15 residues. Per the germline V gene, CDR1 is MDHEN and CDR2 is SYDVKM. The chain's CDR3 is CASRVLAGSYNEQFF. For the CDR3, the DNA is TGTGCCAGCCGCGTACTAGCGGGCTCCTACAATGAGCAGTTCTTC. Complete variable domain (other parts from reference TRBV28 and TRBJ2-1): DVKVTQSSRYLVKRTGEKVFLECVQDMDHENMFWYRQDPGLGLRLIYFSYDVKMKEKGDIPEGYSVSREKKERFSLILESASTNQTSMYLCASRVLAGSYNEQFFGPGTRLTVL.

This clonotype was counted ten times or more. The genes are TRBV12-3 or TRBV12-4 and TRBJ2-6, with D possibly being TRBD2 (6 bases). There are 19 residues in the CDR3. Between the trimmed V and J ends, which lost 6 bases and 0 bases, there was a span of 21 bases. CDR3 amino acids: CASSPWGGRPSSGANVLTF. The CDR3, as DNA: TGTGCCAGCAGCCCCTGGGGTGGGAGGCCAAGCTCTGGGGCCAACGTCCTGACTTTC.

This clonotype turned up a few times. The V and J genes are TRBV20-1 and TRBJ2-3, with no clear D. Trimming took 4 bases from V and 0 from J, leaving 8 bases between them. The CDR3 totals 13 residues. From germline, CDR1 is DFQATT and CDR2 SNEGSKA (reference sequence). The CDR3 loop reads CSANGPSTDTQYF. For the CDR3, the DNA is TGCAGTGCTAACGGACCGAGCACAGATACGCAGTATTTT.

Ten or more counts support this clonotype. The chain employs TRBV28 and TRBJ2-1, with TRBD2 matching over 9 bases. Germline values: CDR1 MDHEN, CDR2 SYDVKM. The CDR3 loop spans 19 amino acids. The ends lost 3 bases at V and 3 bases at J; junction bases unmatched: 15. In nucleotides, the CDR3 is TGTGCCAGCAGTTTCTCAAGACTAGCGGCCCCCCAACGCTACAATGAGCAGTTCTTC. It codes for CASSFSRLAAPQRYNEQFF. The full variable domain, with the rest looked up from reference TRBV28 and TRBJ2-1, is DVKVTQSSRYLVKRTGEKVFLECVQDMDHENMFWYRQDPGLGLRLIYFSYDVKMKEKGDIPEGYSVSREKKERFSLILESASTNQTSMYLCASSFSRLAAPQRYNEQFFGPGTRLTVL.

The DNA for the CDR3 is TGTGCCAGCAGCTTCTTGAACACTGAAGCTTTCTTT. The encoded protein is CASSFLNTEAFF. J is TRBJ1-1 and V is TRBV7-2; D is ambiguous. With 3 bases removed from V and 0 bases from J, the gap between germline ends came to 2 bases. There are 12 residues in the CDR3. Germline V gene data show CDR1 as SGHTA and CDR2 as FQGNSA.

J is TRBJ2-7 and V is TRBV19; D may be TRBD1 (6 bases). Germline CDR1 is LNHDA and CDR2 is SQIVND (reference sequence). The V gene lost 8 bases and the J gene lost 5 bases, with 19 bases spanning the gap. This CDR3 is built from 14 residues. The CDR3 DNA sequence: TGTGCCAGTCCGGAGGTCCAGGGGTGCCACGAGCAGTACTTC. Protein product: CASPEVQGCHEQYF.

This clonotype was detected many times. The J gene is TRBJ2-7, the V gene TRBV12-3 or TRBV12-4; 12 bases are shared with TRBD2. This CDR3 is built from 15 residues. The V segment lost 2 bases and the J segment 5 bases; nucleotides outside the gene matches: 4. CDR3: CASSLLTSGGHEQYF. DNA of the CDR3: TGTGCCAGCAGTTTATTGACTAGCGGGGGCCACGAGCAGTACTTC.

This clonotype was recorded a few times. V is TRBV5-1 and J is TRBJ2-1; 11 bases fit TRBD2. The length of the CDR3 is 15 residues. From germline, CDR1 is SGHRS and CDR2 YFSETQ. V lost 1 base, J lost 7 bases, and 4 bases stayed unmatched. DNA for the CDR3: TGCGCCAGCAGCTTGATAGCGGGAGGGGGTAATGAGCAGTTCTTC. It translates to CASSLIAGGGNEQFF. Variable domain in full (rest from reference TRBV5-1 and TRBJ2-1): KAGVTQTPRYLIKTRGQQVTLSCSPISGHRSVSWYQQTPGQGLQFLFEYFSETQRNKGNFPGRFSGRQFSNSRSEMNVSTLELGDSALYLCASSLIAGGGNEQFFGPGTRLTVL.

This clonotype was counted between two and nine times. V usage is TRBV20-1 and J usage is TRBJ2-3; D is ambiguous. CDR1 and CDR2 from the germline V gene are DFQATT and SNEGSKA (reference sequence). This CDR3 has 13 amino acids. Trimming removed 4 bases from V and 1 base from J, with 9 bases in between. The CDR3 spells CSAIFRGTDTQYF. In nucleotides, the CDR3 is TGCAGTGCTATATTTAGAGGCACAGATACGCAGTATTTT.

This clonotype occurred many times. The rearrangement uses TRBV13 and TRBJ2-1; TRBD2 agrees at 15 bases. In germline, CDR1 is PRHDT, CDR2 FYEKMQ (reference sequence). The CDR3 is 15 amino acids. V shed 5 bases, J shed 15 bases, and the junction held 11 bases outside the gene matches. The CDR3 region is CASSAPGLAGGGRFF. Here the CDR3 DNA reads TGTGCCAGCAGCGCACCGGGACTAGCGGGGGGCGGACGGTTCTTC.

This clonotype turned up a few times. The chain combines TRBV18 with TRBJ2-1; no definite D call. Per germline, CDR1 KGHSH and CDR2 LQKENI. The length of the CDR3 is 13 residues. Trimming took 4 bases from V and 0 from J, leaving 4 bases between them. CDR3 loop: CASSQSSYNEQFF. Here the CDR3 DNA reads TGTGCCAGCTCACAGAGCTCCTACAATGAGCAGTTCTTC.

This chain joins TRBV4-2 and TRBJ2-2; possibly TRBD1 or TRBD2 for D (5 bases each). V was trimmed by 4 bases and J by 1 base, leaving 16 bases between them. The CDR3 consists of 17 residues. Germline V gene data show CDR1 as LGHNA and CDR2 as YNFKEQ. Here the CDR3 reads CASSLSGRGENTGELFF. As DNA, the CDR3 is TGTGCCAGCAGCCTCAGCGGTAGGGGCGAGAACACCGGGGAGCTGTTTTTT.

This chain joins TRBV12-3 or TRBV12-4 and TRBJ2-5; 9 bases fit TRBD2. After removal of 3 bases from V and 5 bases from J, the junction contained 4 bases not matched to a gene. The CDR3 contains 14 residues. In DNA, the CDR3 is TGTGCCAGCAGTTTCGCGGGGGGGTTTGAGACCCAGTACTTC. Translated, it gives CASSFAGGFETQYF.

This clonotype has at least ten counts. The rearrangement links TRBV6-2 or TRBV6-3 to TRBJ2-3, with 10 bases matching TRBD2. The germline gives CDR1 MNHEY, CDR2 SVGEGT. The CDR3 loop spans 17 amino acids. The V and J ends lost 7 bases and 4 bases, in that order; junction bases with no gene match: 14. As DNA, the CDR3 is TGTGCCAGCACCACCACCCACGAGCGGGGGGGCCCAGATACGCAGTATTTT. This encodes CASTTTHERGGPDTQYF.

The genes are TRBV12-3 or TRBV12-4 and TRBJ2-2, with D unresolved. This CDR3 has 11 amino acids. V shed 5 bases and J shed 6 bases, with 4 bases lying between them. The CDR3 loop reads CASSGPGELFF. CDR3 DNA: TGTGCCAGCAGTGGACCCGGGGAGCTGTTTTTT.

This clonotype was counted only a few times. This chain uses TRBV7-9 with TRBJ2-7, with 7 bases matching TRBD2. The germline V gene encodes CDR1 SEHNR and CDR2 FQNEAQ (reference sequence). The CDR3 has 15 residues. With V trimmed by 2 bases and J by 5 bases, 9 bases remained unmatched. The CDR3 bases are TGTGCCAGCAGCTTAACATTACTAGCGAACAACGAGCAGTACTTC. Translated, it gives CASSLTLLANNEQYF.